Following are 32 T cell receptor beta chains from one sample sequenced in a study of blood T cell repertoires in COVID-19. Libraries were prepared by immunoSEQ multiplex PCR; TCRdb keeps only in-frame clonotypes and omits some of them. Of 200,000 to 250,000 clones detected, around 84% appear once; the ten largest clones hold roughly a tenth. What was sequenced was peripheral blood. These receptors came from a man over 45 with active or convalescent COVID-19.

CDR3: CASSERGAGGRTDTQYF. CDR3 DNA: TGTGCCAGCAGTGAAAGGGGAGCGGGAGGCCGCACAGATACGCAGTATTTT. The V and J genes are TRBV2 and TRBJ2-3; 9 bases agree with TRBD2. Germline-derived CDR1 and CDR2 are SNHLY and FYNNEI. V was pared by 2 bases and J by 1 base, with 7 bases of the junction left unmatched. The CDR3 extends over 17 amino acids.

This chain uses TRBV2 with TRBJ1-1; 8 positions agree with TRBD1. J lost 5 bases, V lost 7 bases, and 9 bases had no gene match. The CDR3 length is 14 residues. CDR1 is SNHLY and CDR2 is FYNNEI in the germline V gene. The CDR3 protein is CASNPQGAWTEAFF. In nucleotides, the CDR3 is TGTGCCAGCAATCCCCAGGGGGCATGGACTGAAGCTTTCTTT.

This clone came up once. V and J are TRBV7-6 and TRBJ2-3; 11 nucleotides agree with TRBD2. CDR3 length equals 16 residues. Per germline, CDR1 SGHVS and CDR2 FNYEAQ. V shed 5 bases, J shed 4 bases, and the junction held 8 bases outside the gene matches. The CDR3 bases are TGTGCCAGCAGCCCAGTAGCGGGGGGGCTGCCAGATACGCAGTATTTT. This sequence encodes CASSPVAGGLPDTQYF.

The chain links TRBV7-6 to TRBJ2-2; 7 positions agree with TRBD2. The CDR3 has 16 amino acids. Losses at the gene ends were 4 bases for V and 4 bases for J; bases not matched to a gene: 9. CDR1 and CDR2 (germline): SGHVS, FNYEAQ. CDR3 residues: CASSSPAGVGTGELFF. CDR3 nucleotide sequence: TGTGCCAGCAGCTCCCCTGCGGGGGTGGGCACCGGGGAGCTGTTTTTT. The full variable domain, rest sourced from reference TRBV7-6 and TRBJ2-2, is GAGVSQSPRYKVTKRGQDVALRCDPISGHVSLYWYRQALGQGPEFLTYFNYEAQQDKSGLPNDRFSAERPEGSISTLTIQRTEQRDSAMYRCASSSPAGVGTGELFFGEGSRLTVL.

The rearrangement links TRBV7-3 to TRBJ2-1, with a tentative D call TRBD2 (5 bases). Trimming removed 2 bases at V and 2 bases at J, with 7 bases between. Germline CDR1 and CDR2: SGHTA and FQGTGA. The CDR3 loop spans 14 amino acids. Written as DNA, the CDR3 is TGTGCCAGCAGCTTATCCGGGGCCTACAATGAGCAGTTCTTC. Encoded protein: CASSLSGAYNEQFF.

The chain employs TRBV28 and TRBJ2-7; 9 bases match TRBD1. Unmatched junction bases numbered 6, after V lost 0 bases and J lost 6 bases. CDR1 and CDR2 from the germline V gene are MDHEN and SYDVKM. The CDR3 loop spans 15 amino acids. The CDR3 spells CASSLWGQGYLEQYF. CDR3 nucleotide sequence: TGTGCCAGCAGTTTATGGGGACAGGGTTATCTCGAGCAGTACTTC.

This sequence joins TRBV6-6 and TRBJ2-5; perhaps TRBD1 as D (5 bases). With 7 bases removed from V and 5 bases from J, the gap between germline ends came to 17 bases. The CDR3 has 14 amino acids. The germline CDR1 and CDR2 sequences are MNHNY and SVGAGI (reference sequence). For the CDR3, the DNA is TGTGCCAGCACTAGAGCAGGGTCAGGGGAGACCCAGTACTTC. The encoded protein is CASTRAGSGETQYF.

This clone appeared many times. The chain links TRBV23-1 to TRBJ1-1, with D perhaps TRBD1 (5 bases). TRBV23-1 is sorted into the ORF group, with uncertain function. Trimming cost V 0 bases and J 1 base, with 12 bases left between them. The CDR3 spans 16 residues. In DNA form, the CDR3 reads TGCGCCAGCAGTCAATCAAACCGGGGGGGGAACACTGAAGCTTTCTTT. Translated: CASSQSNRGGNTEAFF.

J is TRBJ2-5 and V is TRBV5-1, with D tentatively TRBD1 (6 bases). Germline-derived CDR1 and CDR2 are SGHRS and YFSETQ. The V and J ends lost 3 bases and 1 base respectively, with 13 bases between them. CDR3 length: 15 amino acids. CDR3 nucleotide sequence: TGCGCCAGCAGCTCGGACAGACTTACCCAAGAGACCCAGTACTTC. Residues: CASSSDRLTQETQYF.

This clone appeared many times. The chain links TRBV7-3 to TRBJ1-4; D may be TRBD1 (6 bases). V was trimmed by 3 bases and J by 8 bases, leaving 13 bases between them. The germline V gene has CDR1 SGHTA and CDR2 FQGTGA. The CDR3 covers 14 residues. The CDR3 DNA is TGTGCCAGCAGCTTCGTAAGGGGGAGCGAAAAACTGTTTTTT. Translation: CASSFVRGSEKLFF.

In its sample, this clone was seen a few times. The gene calls are TRBV27 and TRBJ2-2, with a weak D call TRBD2 (6 bases). The CDR3 is 15 residues long. Germline V CDR1 and CDR2: MNHEY, SMNVEV (reference sequence). Between the trimmed V and J ends, which lost 2 bases and 3 bases, there was a span of 10 bases. CDR3: CASSLNSGYTGELFF. The DNA of the CDR3 is TGTGCCAGCAGTTTAAACAGCGGGTACACCGGGGAGCTGTTTTTT.

Regarding this clone: The same CDR3 also results from other DNA sequences found in this sample. The chain joins TRBV18 to TRBJ1-1; TRBD1 agrees at 9 bases. There are 14 residues in the CDR3. The germline gives CDR1 KGHSH, CDR2 LQKENI. V lost 3 bases to trimming and J lost 1 base; unmatched junction nucleotides: 0. CDR3 sequence (DNA): TGTGCCAGCTCACCGACAGGGGGGAACACTGAAGCTTTCTTT. This translates into CASSPTGGNTEAFF.

CDR3 protein: CAIKGQGGITDTQYF. The CDR3, as DNA: TGTGCCATCAAAGGACAGGGGGGAATCACAGATACGCAGTATTTT. V usage is TRBV10-3 and J usage is TRBJ2-3; 10 bases match TRBD1. Germline lookup yields CDR1 ENHRY and CDR2 SYGVKD. The V and J ends lost 7 bases and 2 bases, in that order; junction bases with no gene match: 6. The CDR3 runs to 15 residues.

In its sample, this clone was seen a few times. V is TRBV7-8 and J is TRBJ2-2, with TRBD1 as a possible D gene (5 bases). V dropped 2 bases and J dropped 7 bases, with 8 bases sitting between them. The CDR3 covers 13 residues. From germline, CDR1 is SGHVS and CDR2 FQNEAQ. CDR3 amino acids: CASSLQGYGELFF. DNA for the CDR3: TGTGCCAGCAGCTTACAGGGTTACGGGGAGCTGTTTTTT.

This clone showed up just a few times. The gene calls are TRBV7-9 and TRBJ2-2, with D perhaps matching TRBD2 (5 bases). CDR1 SEHNR and CDR2 FQNEAQ come from the germline V gene (reference sequence). V lost 3 bases and J lost 0, with 11 bases in between. The CDR3 has 16 residues. This chain's CDR3 is CASSLGVSSNTGELFF. The CDR3, as DNA: TGTGCCAGCAGCTTGGGAGTGTCCTCGAACACCGGGGAGCTGTTTTTT.

The rearrangement uses TRBV6-5 and TRBJ1-6; possibly TRBD1 for D (5 bases). V lost 2 bases, J lost 14 bases, and 16 bases lay in between. This CDR3 region has 14 residues. The germline gives CDR1 MNHEY, CDR2 SVGAGI. Here the CDR3 DNA reads TGTGCCAGCAGTTACGTAGAGCAGGGCCAGGCCCTCCACTTT. Residues: CASSYVEQGQALHF.

The rearrangement links TRBV9 to TRBJ2-7; D gene ambiguous. V lost 0 bases and J 5 bases, leaving 12 bases between the germline ends. The CDR3 runs to 14 residues. Germline V gene sequence: CDR1 SGDLS, CDR2 YYNGEE. CDR3 DNA sequence: TGTGCCAGCAGCGTAGGGCCGCCGGGTCACGAGCAGTACTTC. This encodes CASSVGPPGHEQYF.

The chain employs TRBV21-1 and TRBJ1-2. TRBV21-1 is annotated as a pseudogene. The CDR3 is 17 residues long. The CDR3 nucleotides are TGTGCCAGCAGCAAAGGCCTCGTAGGGAGGGAACTCTATGGCTACACCTTC. It codes for CASSKGLVGRELYGYTF.

Written as DNA, the CDR3 is TGTGCCAGTAGTATGATGACAGGGGGCAATGAGCAGTTCTTC. Translated, it gives CASSMMTGGNEQFF. The chain recombines TRBV19 with TRBJ2-1; 9 positions match TRBD1. Germline values: CDR1 LNHDA, CDR2 SQIVND (reference sequence). The CDR3 totals 14 residues. The trim removed 3 bases at V and 6 bases at J, leaving 3 bases unmatched.

The chain combines TRBV6-2 or TRBV6-3 with TRBJ2-1, with TRBD2 matching over 8 bases. Germline trimming cut 5 bases from V and 7 bases from J; bases unmatched to any gene: 7. Germline CDR1 is MNHEY and CDR2 is SVGEGT. The CDR3 is 14 amino acids. The CDR3 nucleotides are TGTGCCAGCAGTCGAAAGGTAGCGGGGAATGAGCAGTTCTTC. Translation: CASSRKVAGNEQFF.

The chain recombines TRBV23-1 with TRBJ2-1, with D maybe TRBD2 (5 bases). TRBV23-1 has ORF status, its function being uncertain. The CDR3 totals 15 residues. V shed 10 bases and J shed 0 bases, with 16 bases lying between them. CDR3 region: CAITGGGCSYNEQFF. In DNA form, the CDR3 reads TGCGCCATTACGGGCGGCGGGTGCTCCTACAATGAGCAGTTCTTC.

The chain carries TRBV7-2 and TRBJ1-1; D remains ambiguous. Trimming shortened V by 3 bases and J by 4 bases, and 9 bases separated the two germline ends. The germline V gene encodes CDR1 SGHTA and CDR2 FQGNSA. The CDR3 covers 13 residues. The CDR3 DNA follows: TGTGCCAGCAGCTTCATCGAGGGCACTGAAGCTTTCTTT. Protein product: CASSFIEGTEAFF.

The CDR3 coding sequence is TGTGCCAGCAGTGACCAGGGACTAGCGGCATACGAGCAGTACGTC. It is translated as CASSDQGLAAYEQYV. J is TRBJ2-7 and V is TRBV6-4, with 11 bases matching TRBD2. From germline, CDR1 is MRHNA and CDR2 SNTAGT. This CDR3 has 15 residues. V trimming: 2 bases; J trimming: 4 bases; junction bases outside the gene matches: 4.

The table lists this clone with a few counts. The J gene is TRBJ2-2, the V gene TRBV6-2 or TRBV6-3; D is possibly TRBD1 (6 bases). Per the germline V gene, CDR1 is MNHEY and CDR2 is SVGEGT. Between the trimmed V and J ends, which lost 2 bases and 4 bases, there was a span of 11 bases. The CDR3 covers 15 residues. CDR3: CASSYRTVPTGELFF. Here the CDR3 DNA reads TGTGCCAGCAGTTACCGGACAGTCCCCACCGGGGAGCTGTTTTTT.

The V and J genes are TRBV30 and TRBJ2-4; either TRBD1 or TRBD2 may supply D (5 bases each). V gave up 5 bases and J gave up 0 bases, with 23 bases separating them. There are 18 residues in the CDR3. Germline values: CDR1 GTSNPN, CDR2 SVGIG (reference sequence). The CDR3 protein is CAWGGRTWTTLAKNIQYF. As DNA, the CDR3 is TGTGCCTGGGGGGGAAGAACCTGGACAACTTTAGCCAAAAACATTCAGTACTTC.

The V gene is TRBV11-3, the J gene TRBJ1-6, with D possibly being TRBD1 (6 bases). Germline V CDR1 and CDR2: SGHNT, YENEEA. The CDR3 runs to 14 residues. Trimming stripped 3 bases from V and 7 bases from J, with 10 bases between. CDR3 DNA sequence: TGTGCCAGCAGCTTGGACAGCTCAAATTCACCCCTCCACTTT. Translated, it gives CASSLDSSNSPLHF.

This sequence joins TRBV7-2 and TRBJ1-5; no definite D call. The CDR3 contains 13 residues. Germline CDR1 and CDR2: SGHTA and FQGNSA. V lost 1 base and J 6 bases, leaving 7 bases between the germline ends. The CDR3 loop reads CASSLEWSQPQHF. In DNA, the CDR3 is TGTGCCAGCAGCTTAGAATGGAGTCAGCCCCAGCATTTT.

The chain is built from TRBV7-9 and TRBJ2-2; the D gene is possibly TRBD2 (5 bases). This CDR3 has 15 amino acids. Trimming stripped 5 bases from V and 2 bases from J, with 12 bases between. Germline V gene lookup returns CDR1 SEHNR and CDR2 FQNEAQ (reference sequence). This chain's CDR3 is CASSQLRLNTGELFF. CDR3 DNA sequence: TGTGCCAGCAGCCAACTACGACTAAACACCGGGGAGCTGTTTTTT. Variable domain in full (rest from reference TRBV7-9 and TRBJ2-2): DTGVSQNPRHKITKRGQNVTFRCDPISEHNRLYWYRQTLGQGPEFLTYFQNEAQLEKSRLLSDRFSAERPKGSFSTLEIQRTEQGDSAMYLCASSQLRLNTGELFFGEGSRLTVL.

This clone was counted a single time. The rearrangement links TRBV7-8 to TRBJ2-7; 8 bases map to TRBD2. Unmatched junction bases numbered 6, after V lost 5 bases and J lost 0 bases. The germline CDR1 and CDR2 sequences are SGHVS and FQNEAQ. This CDR3 comprises 15 residues. CDR3 amino acids: CASSPRSGSSYEQYF. CDR3 in DNA: TGTGCCAGCAGCCCCAGGAGCGGGAGCTCCTACGAGCAGTACTTC.

On this clone itself: This sample includes further DNA sequences coding for the same CDR3. The V gene is TRBV7-3, the J gene TRBJ2-1, with TRBD2 identical over 9 bases. After removal of 2 bases from V and 3 bases from J, the junction contained 5 bases not matched to a gene. The germline gives CDR1 SGHTA, CDR2 FQGTGA. This CDR3 spans 16 amino acids. CDR3 bases: TGTGCCAGCAGCTTAGGGGGTAGCGGGGGCTACAATGAGCAGTTCTTC. This translates into CASSLGGSGGYNEQFF.

The chain combines TRBV7-3 with TRBJ2-7; 7 bases agree with TRBD2. The CDR3 is 15 amino acids. Germline V CDR1 and CDR2: SGHTA, FQGTGA. The junction had 12 bases not matched to a gene; V was cut back by 8 bases and J by 2 bases. DNA for the CDR3: TGTGCCAGCTCCCTGGATAGCGGGTTCCCCTACGAGCAGTACTTC. Encoded protein: CASSLDSGFPYEQYF.

The chain links TRBV28 to TRBJ2-4; 7 bases match TRBD2. J gave up 2 bases and V 3 bases, and 4 bases lay outside the gene matches. Germline lookup yields CDR1 MDHEN and CDR2 SYDVKM. CDR3 size: 15 residues. The CDR3, as DNA: TGTGCCAGCAGTTTCCGACTAGCTCCCAAAAACATTCAGTACTTC. Protein product: CASSFRLAPKNIQYF.